The 18 T cell receptor beta chains below all came from one sample that was sequenced in a study of blood T cells in healthy people across ages. Combining a sample-barcoded 5' primer with a J-beta primer mix, a second PCR ran for about 7 to 11 cycles. One entry per CDR3 protein, called by TCRdb with MiXCR from the 5' RACE reads. This sample has 500,000 to 600,000 distinct CDR3 sequences, with approximately 30% found just once. The source material was blood. These receptors all come from a woman in her sixties or seventies in good health.

This clonotype has only a few counts. V is TRBV20-1 and J is TRBJ2-5; 7 positions agree with TRBD1. TRBJ2-7 explains the end of the DNA better; the J call may be wrong. CDR1 and CDR2 (germline): DFQATT, SNEGSKA (reference sequence). CDR3 length: 12 amino acids. As DNA, the CDR3 is TGCAGTGCGAGGGGGCTAAGTGACGAGCAGTACTTC. As protein: CSARGLSDEQYF.

This clonotype was observed a handful of times. The CDR3 spells CASRLQGTGANVLTF. The CDR3 DNA sequence: TGTGCCAGCAGATTACAGGGAACTGGGGCCAACGTCCTGACTTTC. The rearrangement uses TRBV2 and TRBJ2-6, with a weak D call TRBD1 (6 bases). The V end was cut by 6 bases, the J end by 2 bases, with 11 bases between. Germline loops: CDR1 SNHLY, CDR2 FYNNEI. This CDR3 is built from 15 residues.

The table lists this clonotype with a few counts. This CDR3 is CASSLKGGEGRNTIYF. The CDR3 nucleotides are TGTGCCAGCAGCTTGAAGGGAGGAGAAGGGAGAAACACCATATATTTT. J is TRBJ1-3 and V is TRBV5-4; D is unresolved. V dropped 1 base and J dropped 5 bases, with 16 bases sitting between them. CDR3 length: 16 amino acids. Per germline, CDR1 SGHNT and CDR2 YYREEE (reference sequence).

For this clonotype: This CDR3 is missing its conserved last phenylalanine or tryptophan, likely due to a read error. The DNA is omitted, as the CDR3 cannot be located on it reliably, and the CDR3 follows TCRdb's listing. V is TRBV9 and J is TRBJ2-2. The CDR3 region is 13 residues in length, termini included. From germline, CDR1 is SGDLS and CDR2 YYNGEE. The CDR3: CASSDDGGGEPFV.

This clonotype occurred a few times. The chain joins TRBV20-1 to TRBJ1-4, with D tentatively TRBD1 (5 bases). Trimming shortened V by 0 bases and J by 8 bases, and 13 bases separated the two germline ends. This CDR3 comprises 14 residues. Germline loops: CDR1 DFQATT, CDR2 SNEGSKA (reference sequence). CDR3 sequence: CSARDNQGREKLFF. CDR3 in DNA: TGCAGTGCTAGAGATAACCAGGGTCGGGAAAAACTGTTTTTT.

This clonotype was observed a few times. This chain joins TRBV6-2 or TRBV6-3 and TRBJ1-2, with D possibly matching TRBD1 (5 bases). Germline CDR1 and CDR2: MNHEY and SVGEGT. V was shortened by 6 bases and J by 1 base, with 9 bases between the two germline ends. The CDR3 has 13 residues. This CDR3 reads CASSDRINYGYTF. CDR3 bases: TGTGCCAGCAGCGACAGAATTAACTATGGCTACACCTTC.

V and J are TRBV10-3 and TRBJ1-2; D is unclear. In germline, CDR1 is ENHRY, CDR2 SYGVKD. V gave up 4 bases and J gave up 2 bases, with 17 bases separating them. There are 16 residues in the CDR3. DNA of the CDR3: TGTGCCATCAGTGGCAGCGGGCGTATAGGAAACTATGGCTACACCTTC. Its protein is CAISGSGRIGNYGYTF.

The chain combines TRBV5-6 with TRBJ2-1; TRBD1 might be the D (6 bases). The ends were cut back, 4 bases at V and 7 bases at J, with 21 bases in the middle. Per germline, CDR1 SGHDT and CDR2 YYEEEE. The CDR3 has 16 residues. CDR3 sequence: CASSLTAGVAGNEQFF. CDR3 DNA: TGTGCCAGCAGCCTAACTGCAGGGGTGGCCGGAAATGAGCAGTTCTTC. Variable domain in full (rest from reference TRBV5-6 and TRBJ2-1): DAGVTQSPTHLIKTRGQQVTLRCSPKSGHDTVSWYQQALGQGPQFIFQYYEEEERQRGNFPDRFSGHQFPNYSSELNVNALLLGDSALYLCASSLTAGVAGNEQFFGPGTRLTVL.

This clonotype was observed a handful of times. The chain recombines TRBV6-2 or TRBV6-3 with TRBJ2-5; no definite D call. Germline V CDR1 and CDR2: MNHEY, SVGEGT. The CDR3 spans 12 residues. Trimming removed 7 bases at V and 4 bases at J, with 10 bases between. The CDR3 sequence: CASKGRLETQYF. CDR3 in DNA: TGTGCCAGCAAGGGCCGGCTAGAGACCCAGTACTTC.

This clonotype occurred a few times. The CDR3 here is CASSSDGQGISSGELFF. Written as DNA, the CDR3 is TGCGCCAGCAGCTCGGACGGACAGGGGATCTCATCCGGGGAGCTGTTTTTT. V usage is TRBV5-1 and J usage is TRBJ2-2; TRBD1 aligns across 9 bases. Germline V gene data show CDR1 as SGHRS and CDR2 as YFSETQ. The trim removed 3 bases at V and 6 bases at J, leaving 12 bases unmatched. The CDR3 covers 17 residues.

The chain uses TRBV30 and TRBJ1-2, with 7 bases identical to TRBD1. The CDR3 has 13 amino acids. J was trimmed by 8 bases and V by 3 bases; bases with no gene match: 9. Germline V gene data show CDR1 as GTSNPN and CDR2 as SVGIG (reference sequence). The DNA of the CDR3 is TGTGCCTGGAGCCTAGGGACAGCCTTAGGCTACACCTTC. This translates into CAWSLGTALGYTF.

This chain uses TRBV28 with TRBJ2-5; tentative D call: TRBD1 (5 bases). In germline, CDR1 is MDHEN, CDR2 SYDVKM. There are 13 residues in the CDR3. V was pared by 4 bases and J by 4 bases, with 10 bases between. CDR3 DNA sequence: TGTGCCAGCAGTTGGGGCGTTCGAGAGACCCAGTACTTC. It yields the protein CASSWGVRETQYF.

The chain is built from TRBV7-9 and TRBJ1-4, with D perhaps TRBD1 (5 bases). V lost 5 bases, J lost 3 bases, and 16 bases lay in between. Per germline, CDR1 SEHNR and CDR2 FQNEAQ (reference sequence). This CDR3 comprises 16 residues. The CDR3 bases are TGTGCCAGCAGCCAGTCAGGAGGCAGGGCTAATGAAAAACTGTTTTTT. Amino acids: CASSQSGGRANEKLFF.

This chain uses TRBV6-5 with TRBJ1-2; D perhaps matches TRBD1 (6 bases). The CDR3 sequence is 15 residues long. The V and J ends lost 8 bases and 4 bases respectively, with 20 bases between them. Germline V CDR1 and CDR2: MNHEY, SVGAGI. CDR3 sequence (DNA): TGTGCCAGCGGGGTACGGGGGCACGTGGGCTATGGCTACACCTTC. Translation gives CASGVRGHVGYGYTF.

Many counts were recorded for this clonotype. This chain joins TRBV28 and TRBJ1-2, with a tentative D call TRBD1 (6 bases). Trimming took off 6 bases at V and 8 bases at J, with 19 bases between the two ends. CDR1 and CDR2 from the germline V gene are MDHEN and SYDVKM. CDR3 length: 14 amino acids. The chain's CDR3 is CASSQIGGREGYTF. CDR3 sequence (DNA): TGTGCCAGCAGCCAAATAGGGGGGAGGGAAGGCTACACCTTC.

CDR3 DNA sequence: TGTGCCAGCAGTGAAGGAGGTGGCGGGGCAGAGACCCAGTACTTC. Its protein is CASSEGGGGAETQYF. This chain links TRBV25-1 with TRBJ2-5; possible D gene TRBD2, 6 bases. The V gene lost 2 bases and the J gene lost 4 bases, with 14 bases spanning the gap. In germline, CDR1 is MGHDK, CDR2 SYGVNS. This CDR3 is 15 amino acids long.

This clonotype was seen a few times. The J gene is TRBJ1-3, the V gene TRBV5-6; tentative D call: TRBD1 (5 bases). This CDR3 is 16 amino acids long. V was shortened by 5 bases and J by 1 base, with 16 bases between the two germline ends. Looked up from germline, CDR1 is SGHDT and CDR2 is YYEEEE. CDR3 sequence: CASRRWGAWSGNTIYF. CDR3 nucleotide sequence: TGTGCCAGCAGGCGTTGGGGCGCGTGGTCTGGAAACACCATATATTTT.

The chain is built from TRBV21-1 and TRBJ1-1; the table's D call TRBD1 went unverified against the DNA. TRBV21-1 is marked as a pseudogene. The CDR3 contains 15 residues. The CDR3 loop is CASSTWTGGETEAFF. The CDR3 nucleotides are TGTGCCAGCAGCACCTGGACAGGGGGAGAAACTGAAGCTTTCTTT.